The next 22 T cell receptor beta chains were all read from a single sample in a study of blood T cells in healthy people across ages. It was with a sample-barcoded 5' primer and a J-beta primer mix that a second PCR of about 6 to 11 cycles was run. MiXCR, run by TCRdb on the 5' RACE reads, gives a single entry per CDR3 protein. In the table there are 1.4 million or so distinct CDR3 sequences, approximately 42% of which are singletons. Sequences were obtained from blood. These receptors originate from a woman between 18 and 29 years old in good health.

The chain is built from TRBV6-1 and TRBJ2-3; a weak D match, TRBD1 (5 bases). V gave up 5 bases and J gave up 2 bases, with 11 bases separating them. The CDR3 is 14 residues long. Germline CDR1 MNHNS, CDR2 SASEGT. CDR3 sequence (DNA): TGTGCCAGCAGTTATGACAGTTCCACAGATACGCAGTATTTT. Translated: CASSYDSSTDTQYF.

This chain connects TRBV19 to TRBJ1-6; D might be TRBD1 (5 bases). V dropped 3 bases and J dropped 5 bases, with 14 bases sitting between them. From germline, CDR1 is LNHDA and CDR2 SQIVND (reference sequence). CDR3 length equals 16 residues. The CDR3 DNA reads TGTGCCAGTAGTATCGGAGAAGGGGCGCATAATTCACCCCTCCACTTT. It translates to CASSIGEGAHNSPLHF.

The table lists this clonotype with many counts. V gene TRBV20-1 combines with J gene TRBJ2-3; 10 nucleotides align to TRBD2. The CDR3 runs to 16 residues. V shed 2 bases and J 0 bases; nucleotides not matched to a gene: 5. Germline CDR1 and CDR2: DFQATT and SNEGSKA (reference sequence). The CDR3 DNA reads TGCAGTGCTAGACCTAGCGGGGGAGCTAGCACAGATACGCAGTATTTT. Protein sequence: CSARPSGGASTDTQYF.

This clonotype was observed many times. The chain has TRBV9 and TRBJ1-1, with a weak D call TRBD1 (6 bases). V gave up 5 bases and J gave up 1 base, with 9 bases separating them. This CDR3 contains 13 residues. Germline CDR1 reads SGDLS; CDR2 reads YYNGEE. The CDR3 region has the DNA TGTGCCAGCAGTGGAGGGGGGAACACTGAAGCTTTCTTT. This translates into CASSGGGNTEAFF. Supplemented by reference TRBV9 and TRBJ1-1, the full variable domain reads DSGVTQTPKHLITATGQRVTLRCSPRSGDLSVYWYQQSLDQGLQFLIQYYNGEERAKGNILERFSAQQFPDLHSELNLSSLELGDSALYFCASSGGGNTEAFFGQGTRLTVV.

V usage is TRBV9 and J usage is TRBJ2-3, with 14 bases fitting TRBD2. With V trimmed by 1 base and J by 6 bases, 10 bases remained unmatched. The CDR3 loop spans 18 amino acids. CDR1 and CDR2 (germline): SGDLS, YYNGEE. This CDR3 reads CASSVNVGTSGSGDTQYF. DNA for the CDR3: TGTGCCAGCAGCGTAAACGTTGGGACTAGCGGGAGTGGGGATACGCAGTATTTT.

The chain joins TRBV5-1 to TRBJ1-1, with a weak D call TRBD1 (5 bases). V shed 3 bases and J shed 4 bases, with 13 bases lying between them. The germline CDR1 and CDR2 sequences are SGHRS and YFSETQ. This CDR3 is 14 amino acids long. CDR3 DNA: TGCGCCAGCAGCTCACAGGCCCTGGGCACTGAAGCTTTCTTT. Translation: CASSSQALGTEAFF.

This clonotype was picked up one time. CDR3 in amino acids: CASSQGTYYGYTF. CDR3 coding DNA: TGTGCCAGCAGCCAGGGGACATACTATGGCTACACCTTC. This rearrangement joins TRBV14 to TRBJ1-2; D is possibly TRBD1 (6 bases). CDR3 length: 13 amino acids. Germline assignment: CDR1 SGHDN and CDR2 FVKESK. Trimming took off 3 bases at V and 3 bases at J, with 8 bases between the two ends.

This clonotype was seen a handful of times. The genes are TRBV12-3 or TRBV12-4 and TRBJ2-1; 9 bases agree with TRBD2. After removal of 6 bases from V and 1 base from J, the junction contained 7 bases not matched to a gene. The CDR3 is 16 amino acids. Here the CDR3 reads CASSGRRGGSYNEQFF. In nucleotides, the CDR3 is TGTGCCAGCAGCGGGCGGCGGGGGGGATCCTACAATGAGCAGTTCTTC.

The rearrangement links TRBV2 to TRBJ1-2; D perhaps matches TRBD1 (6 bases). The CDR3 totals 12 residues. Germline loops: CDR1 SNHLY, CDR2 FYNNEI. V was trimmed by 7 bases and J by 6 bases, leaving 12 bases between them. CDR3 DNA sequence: TGTGCCAGCATGGGGGGCCAGAATGGCTACACCTTC. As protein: CASMGGQNGYTF.

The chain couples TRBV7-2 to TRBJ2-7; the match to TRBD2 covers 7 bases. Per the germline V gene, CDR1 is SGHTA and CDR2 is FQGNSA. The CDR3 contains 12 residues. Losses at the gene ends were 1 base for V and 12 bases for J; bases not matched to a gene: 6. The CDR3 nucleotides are TGTGCCAGCAGCTTAGTTGCGGGGGTACGGTACTTC. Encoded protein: CASSLVAGVRYF.

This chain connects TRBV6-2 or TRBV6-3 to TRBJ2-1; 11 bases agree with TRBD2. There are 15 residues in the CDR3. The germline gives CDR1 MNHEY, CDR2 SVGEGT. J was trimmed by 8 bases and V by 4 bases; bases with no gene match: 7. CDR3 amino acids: CASSSLAGGLDEQFF. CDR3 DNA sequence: TGTGCCAGCAGTTCCCTAGCGGGAGGTTTGGATGAGCAGTTCTTC.

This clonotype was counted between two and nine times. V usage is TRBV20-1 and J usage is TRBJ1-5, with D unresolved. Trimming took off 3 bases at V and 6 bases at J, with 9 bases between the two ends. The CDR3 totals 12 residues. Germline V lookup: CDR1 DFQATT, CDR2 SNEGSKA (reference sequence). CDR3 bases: TGCAGTGCTAGTGCCGGGTTTCAGCCCCAGCATTTT. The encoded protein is CSASAGFQPQHF.

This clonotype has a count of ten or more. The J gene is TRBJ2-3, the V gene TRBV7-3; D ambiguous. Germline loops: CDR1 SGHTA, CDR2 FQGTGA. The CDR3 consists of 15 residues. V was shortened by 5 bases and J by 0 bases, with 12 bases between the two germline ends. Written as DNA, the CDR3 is TGTGCCAGCAGCCCTCCCTACTATAGCACAGATACGCAGTATTTT. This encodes CASSPPYYSTDTQYF.

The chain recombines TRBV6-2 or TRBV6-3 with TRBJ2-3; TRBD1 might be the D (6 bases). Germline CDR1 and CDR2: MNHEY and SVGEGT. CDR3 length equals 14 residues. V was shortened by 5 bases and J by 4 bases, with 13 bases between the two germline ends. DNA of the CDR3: TGTGCCAGCAGTCTGCAGGGGCCGCCAGATACGCAGTATTTT. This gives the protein CASSLQGPPDTQYF.

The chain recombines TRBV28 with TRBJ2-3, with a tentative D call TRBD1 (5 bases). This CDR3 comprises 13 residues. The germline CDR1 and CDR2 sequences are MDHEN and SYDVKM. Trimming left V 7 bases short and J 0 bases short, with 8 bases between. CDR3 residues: CASIQGSTDTQYF. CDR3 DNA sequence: TGTGCCAGCATCCAGGGAAGCACAGATACGCAGTATTTT.

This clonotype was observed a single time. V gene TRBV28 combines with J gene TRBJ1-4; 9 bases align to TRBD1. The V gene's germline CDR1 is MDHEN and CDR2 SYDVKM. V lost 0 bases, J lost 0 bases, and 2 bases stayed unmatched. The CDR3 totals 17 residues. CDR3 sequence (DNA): TGTGCCAGCAGTTTATGGGGACAGGGAACAACTAATGAAAAACTGTTTTTT. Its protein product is CASSLWGQGTTNEKLFF.

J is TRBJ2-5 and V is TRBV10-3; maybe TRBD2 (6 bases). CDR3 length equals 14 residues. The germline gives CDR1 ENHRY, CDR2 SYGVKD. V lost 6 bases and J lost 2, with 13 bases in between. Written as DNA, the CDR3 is TGTGCCATCAGGGCGGAGGGACCACAAGAGACCCAGTACTTC. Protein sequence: CAIRAEGPQETQYF.

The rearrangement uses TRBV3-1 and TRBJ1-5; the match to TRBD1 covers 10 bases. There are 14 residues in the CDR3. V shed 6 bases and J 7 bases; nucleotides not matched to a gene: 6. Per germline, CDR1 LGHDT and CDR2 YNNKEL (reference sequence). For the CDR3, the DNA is TGTGCCAGCAGTGGAGGGACAGGGGAACAGCCCCAGCATTTT. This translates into CASSGGTGEQPQHF.

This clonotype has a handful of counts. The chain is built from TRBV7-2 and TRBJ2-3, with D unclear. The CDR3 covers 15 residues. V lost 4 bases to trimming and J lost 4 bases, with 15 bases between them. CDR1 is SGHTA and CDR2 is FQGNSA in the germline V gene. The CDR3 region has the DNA TGTGCCAGCAGCTCTCAACGCATACGTGCAGATACGCAGTATTTT. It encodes CASSSQRIRADTQYF.

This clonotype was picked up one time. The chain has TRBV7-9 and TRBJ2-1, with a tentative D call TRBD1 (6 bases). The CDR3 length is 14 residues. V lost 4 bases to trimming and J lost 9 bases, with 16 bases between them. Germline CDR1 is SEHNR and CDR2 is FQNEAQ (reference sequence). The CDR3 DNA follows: TGTGCCAGCAGCTGGGGGCAAGGGGTGAGTGAGCAGTTCTTC. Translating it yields CASSWGQGVSEQFF. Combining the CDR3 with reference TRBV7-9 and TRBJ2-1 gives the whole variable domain DTGVSQNPRHKITKRGQNVTFRCDPISEHNRLYWYRQTLGQGPEFLTYFQNEAQLEKSRLLSDRFSAERPKGSFSTLEIQRTEQGDSAMYLCASSWGQGVSEQFFGPGTRLTVL.

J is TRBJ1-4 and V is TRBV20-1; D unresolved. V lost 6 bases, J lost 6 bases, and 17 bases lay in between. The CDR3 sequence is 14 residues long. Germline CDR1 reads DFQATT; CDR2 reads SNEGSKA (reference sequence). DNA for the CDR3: TGCAGTGCCCTCCCGGGTGGATTTGATGAAAAACTGTTTTTT. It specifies CSALPGGFDEKLFF.

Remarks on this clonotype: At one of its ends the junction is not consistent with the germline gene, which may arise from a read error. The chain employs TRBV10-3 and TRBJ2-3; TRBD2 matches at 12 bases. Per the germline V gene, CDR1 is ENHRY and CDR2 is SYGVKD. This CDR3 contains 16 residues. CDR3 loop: CAISGTSGSSTETQYF. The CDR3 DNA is TGTGCCATCAGCGGGACTAGCGGGTCTAGCACAGAGACGCAGTATTTT.